This T cell receptor (beta chain) appears in the sequencing data of a study of cytomegalovirus exposure and HLA in healthy donors. On the study more broadly: From about 200 million T cells, an earlier analysis saw roughly 100 million unique TCR beta sequences.

This CDR3 contains 13 residues. V lost 1 base, J lost 6 bases, and 10 bases lay in between. CDR1 is MNHNS and CDR2 is SASEGT in the germline V gene. The PCR was carried out with 60 Vbeta primers and 13 Jbeta primers. Original processing notes: In a later analysis, of roughly 73 million unique beta chains, around 9.9 million appeared in at least two donors. Assay: immunoSEQ multiplex PCR; the TCRdb copy retains only in-frame clones and omits some. V, J and clone size are those of that table, while D and trimming were read from the DNA. The sample has under 150,000 clones, about 80% seen once. Nominal health characterized the donors when sampled, though unrecorded immune exposures were likely. The table lists this clone with a few counts.

This chain joins TRBV6-1 and TRBJ2-7; the D gene is possibly TRBD2 (5 bases). Sequencing was carried out using PBMCs. This receptor was taken from a woman aged 45-60 years in good health and CMV-seronegative. The CDR3 loop reads CASSEERVCEQYF. The CDR3 DNA follows: TGTGCCAGCAGTGAAGAGAGGGTTTGCGAGCAGTACTTC.